The clone carrying this T cell receptor (beta chain) was counted between two and nine times. V lost 0 bases to trimming and J lost 8 bases, with 2 bases between them. CDR3 length: 11 amino acids. These data originate in a study of blood T cell repertoires in COVID-19. Original processing notes: Reference gene primer amplification gave nucleated cell count estimates. Data came from immunoSEQ multiplex PCR; TCRdb stores just in-frame clones and leaves some out. That table furnishes V, J and clone size, whereas the DNA furnished D and trimming. The sample consists of more than 95,000 clones, 80% of them appearing once.

This TCR derives from a human donor in a cohort sampled during active COVID-19. The sample taken for sequencing was peripheral blood. The rearrangement uses TRBV12-3 or TRBV12-4 and TRBJ2-1, with D hard to call. The CDR3 nucleotides are TGTGCCAGCAGTTTAGCCGATGAGCAGTTCTTC. This sequence encodes CASSLADEQFF.